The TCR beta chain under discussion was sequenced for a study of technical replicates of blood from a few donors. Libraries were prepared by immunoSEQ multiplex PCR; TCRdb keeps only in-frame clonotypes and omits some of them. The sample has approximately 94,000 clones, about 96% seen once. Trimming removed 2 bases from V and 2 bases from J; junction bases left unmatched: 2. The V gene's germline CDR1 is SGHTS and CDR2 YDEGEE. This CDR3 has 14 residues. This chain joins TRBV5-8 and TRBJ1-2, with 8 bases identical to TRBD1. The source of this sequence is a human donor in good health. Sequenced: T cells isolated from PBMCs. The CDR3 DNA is TGTGCCAGCAGCTTTCAGGGGGCAAACTATGGCTACACCTTC. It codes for CASSFQGANYGYTF.